This T cell receptor (beta chain) is from a study of beta chain features in type 1 diabetes. Researchers reported sorting CD4+ naive, central memory, regulatory and stem cell-like memory cells via CD45RO/CCR7/CD25/CD127/CD95/CD27. Purity of each sorted population was above 95%. This clone was picked up a small number of times. Its matching antigen is unknown. The germline V gene has CDR1 MNHEY and CDR2 SVGAGI. Trimming left V 6 bases short and J 0 bases short, with 9 bases between. The CDR3 consists of 14 residues. As every portion of the isolated RNA was reverse transcribed, the sequencing read expressed TCRB transcripts. Sequencing was performed with immunoSEQ multiplex PCR; in TCRdb, only in-frame clones are kept and a portion is missing. Among about 320,000 clones listed, about 15% were seen once. The study's findings and limits: The naive, central memory and Treg TCRB repertoires of patients appeared to be more similar to one another than those of healthy donors.

The TCR was taken from a man younger than 40 in good health. The genes are TRBV6-5 and TRBJ1-5; D not resolved. Sequences were obtained from central memory CD4+ T cells from blood. The CDR3 reads CASRGQNSNQPQHF. Here the CDR3 DNA reads TGTGCCAGCAGGGGCCAGAATAGCAATCAGCCCCAGCATTTT.